The present T cell receptor (beta chain) was sequenced within a study of beta chain features in type 1 diabetes. Looking at the study overall: Analysis included about 100 million sorted cells drawn from all samples.

Overall study findings and caveats: Moderate but significant shortening of TCRB CDR3s was recorded in all four CD4+ subsets from Type 1 diabetes patients.

Populations isolated by sorting all had purity greater than 95%. The CDR3 loop spans 18 amino acids. Germline CDR1 reads LGHNA; CDR2 reads YSLEER. With V trimmed by 0 bases and J by 8 bases, 15 bases remained unmatched. The entirety of the isolated RNA underwent reverse transcription, so expressed TCRB transcripts were sequenced. Some clones are missing from TCRdb's copy, which holds only in-frame ones; the method was immunoSEQ multiplex PCR. The sample lists under 300,000 clones, 20% occurring once. This clone was observed a handful of times. Antigen specificity is unknown. The sequence was collected from a woman between 40 and 50 years old with type 1 diabetes. Sequenced material: naive CD4+ T cells from blood. The chain combines TRBV4-3 with TRBJ1-2, with 10 bases matching TRBD1. The CDR3 is CASSQDLRDRGRGGGYTF. The CDR3 DNA follows: TGCGCCAGCAGCCAAGATCTGAGGGACAGGGGTCGTGGTGGAGGCTACACCTTC.